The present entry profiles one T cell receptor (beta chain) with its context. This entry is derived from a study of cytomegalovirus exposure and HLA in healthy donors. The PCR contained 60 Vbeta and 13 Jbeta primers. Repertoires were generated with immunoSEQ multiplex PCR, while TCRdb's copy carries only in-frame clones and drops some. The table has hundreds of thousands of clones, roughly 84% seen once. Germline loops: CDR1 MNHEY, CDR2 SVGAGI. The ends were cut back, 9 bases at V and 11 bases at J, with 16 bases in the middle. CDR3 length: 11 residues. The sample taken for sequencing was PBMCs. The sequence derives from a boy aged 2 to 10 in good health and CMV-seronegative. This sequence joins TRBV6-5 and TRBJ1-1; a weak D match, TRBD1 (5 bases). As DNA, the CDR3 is TGTGCCAGTGCTCAAGCGACAGTCGCTTTCTTT. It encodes CASAQATVAFF.